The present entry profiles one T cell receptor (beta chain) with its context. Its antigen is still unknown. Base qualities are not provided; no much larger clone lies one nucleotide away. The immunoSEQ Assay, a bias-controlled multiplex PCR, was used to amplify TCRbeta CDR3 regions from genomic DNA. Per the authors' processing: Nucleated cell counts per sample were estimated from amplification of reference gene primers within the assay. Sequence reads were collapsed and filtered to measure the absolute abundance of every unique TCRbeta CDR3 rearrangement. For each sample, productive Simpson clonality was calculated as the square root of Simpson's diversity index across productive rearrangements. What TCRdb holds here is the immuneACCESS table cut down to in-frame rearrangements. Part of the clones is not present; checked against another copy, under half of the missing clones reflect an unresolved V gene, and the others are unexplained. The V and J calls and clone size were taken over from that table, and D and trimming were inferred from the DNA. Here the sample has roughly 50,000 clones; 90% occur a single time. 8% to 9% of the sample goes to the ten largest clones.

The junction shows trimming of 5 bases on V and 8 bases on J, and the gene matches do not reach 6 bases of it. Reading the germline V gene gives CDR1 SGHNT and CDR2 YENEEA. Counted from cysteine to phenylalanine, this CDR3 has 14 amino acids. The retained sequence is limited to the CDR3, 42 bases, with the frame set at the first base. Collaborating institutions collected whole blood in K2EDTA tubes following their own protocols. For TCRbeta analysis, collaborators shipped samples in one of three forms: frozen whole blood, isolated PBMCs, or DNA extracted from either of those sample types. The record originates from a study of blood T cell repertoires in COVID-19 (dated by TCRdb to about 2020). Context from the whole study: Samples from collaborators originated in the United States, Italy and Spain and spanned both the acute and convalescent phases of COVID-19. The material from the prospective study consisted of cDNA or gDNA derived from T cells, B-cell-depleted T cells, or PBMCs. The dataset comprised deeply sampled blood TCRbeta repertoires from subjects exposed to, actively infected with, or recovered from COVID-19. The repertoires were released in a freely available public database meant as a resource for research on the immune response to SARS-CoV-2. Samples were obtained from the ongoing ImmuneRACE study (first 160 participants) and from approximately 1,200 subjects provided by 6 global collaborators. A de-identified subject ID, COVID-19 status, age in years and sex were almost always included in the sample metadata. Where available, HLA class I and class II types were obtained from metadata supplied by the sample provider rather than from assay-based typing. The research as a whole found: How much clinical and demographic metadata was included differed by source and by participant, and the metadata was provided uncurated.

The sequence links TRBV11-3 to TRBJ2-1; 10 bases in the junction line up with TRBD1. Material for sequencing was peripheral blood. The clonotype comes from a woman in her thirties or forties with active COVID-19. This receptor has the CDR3 CASSPGQGFDEQFF. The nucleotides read TGTGCCAGCAGCCCGGGACAGGGGTTTGATGAGCAGTTCTTC.